The next 4 T cell receptor beta chains were all read from a single sample in a study of T-cell memory formation after mild COVID-19 (dated by TCRdb to the early 2020s). Libraries were prepared through 5' RACE. TCRdb lists the instrument as Illumina NovaSeq 6000. Using fastp trimming at Q25 and MiXCR clonotype assembly, TCRdb reanalyzed the public sequencing data and kept in-frame beta chains. Every CDR3 protein is listed once, alongside the most common genes and DNA of its rows. Within this sample are about 240,000 distinct CDR3 sequences, with over 8.5% of them counted one time only. The ten largest clones capture 20% to 25% of the sample. Source material: PBMCs or a T cell subset sorted from them (not recorded which). The receptors shown here come from a man between 18 and 29 years old who had mild COVID-19 (a few samples of this study predate the infection). The sample titles of this study are shuffled in the database, so cell type and time point are left out; the donor was told from shared clones.

This clonotype was counted a few times. The chain uses TRBV4-2 and TRBJ2-5, with D hard to call. The CDR3 runs to 15 residues. Germline V gene sequence: CDR1 LGHNA, CDR2 YNFKEQ. The germline V and J ends were trimmed by 0 bases and 5 bases, with 13 bases remaining between them. Written as DNA, the CDR3 is TGTGCCAGCAGCCAAGATTCGGACGTCGCGGAGACCCAGTACTTC. The encoded protein is CASSQDSDVAETQYF.

The chain is built from TRBV7-2 and TRBJ2-4, with 9 positions matching TRBD1. The germline gives CDR1 SGHTA, CDR2 FQGNSA. The V and J ends lost 4 bases and 4 bases, in that order; junction bases with no gene match: 5. This CDR3 is built from 15 residues. CDR3: CASSSDGTGKNIQYF. The DNA for the CDR3 is TGTGCCAGCAGCTCCGACGGGACAGGGAAAAACATTCAGTACTTC.

The chain is built from TRBV28 and TRBJ2-2; 13 nucleotides agree with TRBD2. Unmatched junction bases numbered 8, after V lost 4 bases and J lost 3 bases. Germline V gene sequence: CDR1 MDHEN, CDR2 SYDVKM. The CDR3 spans 18 residues. The CDR3, as DNA: TGTGCCAGCAGTTCGATACCGACTAGCGGGGGGTACACCGGGGAGCTGTTTTTT. It specifies CASSSIPTSGGYTGELFF.

V and J are TRBV15 and TRBJ2-4; D not certain. The length of the CDR3 is 13 residues. The ends were cut back, 5 bases at V and 0 bases at J, with 5 bases in the middle. CDR1 and CDR2 (germline): LNHNV, YYDKDF (reference sequence). CDR3: CATSSLAKNIQYF. CDR3 bases: TGTGCCACCAGCTCTTTAGCCAAAAACATTCAGTACTTC.